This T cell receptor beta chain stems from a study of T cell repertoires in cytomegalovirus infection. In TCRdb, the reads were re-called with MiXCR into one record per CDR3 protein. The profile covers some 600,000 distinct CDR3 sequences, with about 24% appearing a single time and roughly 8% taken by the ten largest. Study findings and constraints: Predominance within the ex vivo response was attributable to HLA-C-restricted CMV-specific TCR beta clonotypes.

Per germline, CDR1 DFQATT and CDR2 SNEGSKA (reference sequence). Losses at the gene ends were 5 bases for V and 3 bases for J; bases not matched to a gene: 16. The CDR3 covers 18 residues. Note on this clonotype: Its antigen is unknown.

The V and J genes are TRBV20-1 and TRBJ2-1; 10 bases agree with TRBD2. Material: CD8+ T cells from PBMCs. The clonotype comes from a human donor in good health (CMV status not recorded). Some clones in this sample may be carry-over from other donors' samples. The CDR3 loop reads CSARRAGGPGGSYNEQFF. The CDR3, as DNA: TGCAGTGCTCGGAGAGCGGGGGGGCCTGGGGGGAGCTACAATGAGCAGTTCTTC.